Below, one T cell receptor (beta chain) is given with its context. Antigen: not known. Trimming removed 1 base from V and 1 base from J, with 10 bases in between. Germline V CDR1 and CDR2: MGHRA, YSYEKL. This CDR3 region has 15 residues. The data stem from a study of T cells in Graves' hyperthyroidism and ophthalmopathy. Study results and caveats: The model forecast ophthalmopathy, anticipating it by a median around 6.9 months before onset.

The source material, RNA transcripts, was used to amplify TCR beta CDR3 regions. First-round RT-PCR with HTBI primers amplified the TCR CDR3 region. MiXCR was run by TCRdb on the multiplex PCR reads, yielding one entry per CDR3 protein. In the table there are roughly 500,000 distinct CDR3 sequences, just over 45% of which are singletons. The V and J genes are TRBV4-1 and TRBJ1-1, with D possibly TRBD1 on 5 matching bases. The origin of this receptor is an adult woman with Graves' disease, either hyperthyroidism or ophthalmopathy (not recorded which). The sample was peripheral blood or thyroid tissue (not recorded which). CDR3 nucleotide sequence: TGCGCCAGCAGCCAAGCTCATGGGACGAACACTGAAGCTTTCTTT. It yields the protein CASSQAHGTNTEAFF.